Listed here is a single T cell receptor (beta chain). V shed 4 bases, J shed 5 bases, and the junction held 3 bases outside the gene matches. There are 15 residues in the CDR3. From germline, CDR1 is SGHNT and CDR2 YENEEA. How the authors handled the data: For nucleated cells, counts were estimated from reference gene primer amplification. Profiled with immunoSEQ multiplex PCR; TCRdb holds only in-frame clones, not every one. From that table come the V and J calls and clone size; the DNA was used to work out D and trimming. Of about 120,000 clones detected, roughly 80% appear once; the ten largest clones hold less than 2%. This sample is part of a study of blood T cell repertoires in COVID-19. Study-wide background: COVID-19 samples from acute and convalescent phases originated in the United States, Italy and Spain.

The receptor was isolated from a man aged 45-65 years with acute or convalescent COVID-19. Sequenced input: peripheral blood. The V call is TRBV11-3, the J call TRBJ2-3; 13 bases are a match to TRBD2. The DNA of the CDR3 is TGTGCCAGCAGCTCCGGGACTAGCGGGGAAGATACGCAGTATTTT. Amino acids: CASSSGTSGEDTQYF.